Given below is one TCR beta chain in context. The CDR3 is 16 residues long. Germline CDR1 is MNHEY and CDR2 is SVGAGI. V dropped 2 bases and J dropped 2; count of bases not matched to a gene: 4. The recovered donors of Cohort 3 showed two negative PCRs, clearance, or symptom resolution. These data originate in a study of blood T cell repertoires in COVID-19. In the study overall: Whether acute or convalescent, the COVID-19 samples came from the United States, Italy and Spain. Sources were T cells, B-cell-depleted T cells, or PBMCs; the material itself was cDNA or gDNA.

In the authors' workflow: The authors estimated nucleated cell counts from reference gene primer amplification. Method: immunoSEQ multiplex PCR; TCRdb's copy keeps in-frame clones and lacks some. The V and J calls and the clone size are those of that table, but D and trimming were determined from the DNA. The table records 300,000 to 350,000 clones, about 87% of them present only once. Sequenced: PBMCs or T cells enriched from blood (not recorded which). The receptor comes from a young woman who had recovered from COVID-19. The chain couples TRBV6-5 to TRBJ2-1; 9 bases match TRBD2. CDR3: CASSYVGGGAYNEQFF. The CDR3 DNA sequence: TGTGCCAGCAGTTACGTCGGCGGGGGGGCCTACAATGAGCAGTTCTTC.